This T cell receptor beta chain was sequenced during a study of T cell responses to AZD1222 COVID-19 vaccine. General observations from the study: Among spike-specific TCRs, nearly half reportedly target unmutated variant regions. Recipients of AZD1222 seropositive at baseline numbered only five or six.

Assay: immunoSEQ multiplex PCR; the TCRdb copy retains only in-frame clones and omits some. The sample consists of approximately 94,000 clones, roughly 86% of them appearing once. In the case of this clone: Its antigen is not identified.

The material was peripheral blood, obtained on day 0 of MenACWY control vaccination. The clonotype originates from an adult in good health.

CDR3 nucleotides: TGTGCCAGCAGCCCCGACAGGAATCAGCCCCAGCATTTT. Its protein product is CASSPDRNQPQHF. V is TRBV27 and J is TRBJ1-5; weak D call: TRBD1 (6 bases). CDR1 and CDR2 from the germline V gene are MNHEY and SMNVEV (reference sequence). This CDR3 comprises 13 residues. The V end was cut by 6 bases, the J end by 4 bases, with 10 bases between.